This TCR beta chain comes out of a study of cytomegalovirus exposure and HLA in healthy donors. Study-wide findings and caveats: In a later analysis, 16,951 TCR beta sequences were associated with HLA alleles at 0.05 false discovery rate.

With respect to this clone: Its antigen is unknown.

The primer mix had 60 Vbeta and 13 Jbeta primers. The repertoire was sequenced with immunoSEQ multiplex PCR; TCRdb's copy has only in-frame clones and lacks some. Of 180,000 or so clones in the sample, 82% were seen once. The receptor's source is a man in his forties in good health and CMV-seronegative. Sequencing used PBMCs.

CDR3: CATSSPGARGDTQYF. The CDR3 region has the DNA TGTGCCACCAGCAGTCCAGGGGCCCGGGGAGATACGCAGTATTTT. The chain employs TRBV15 and TRBJ2-3; D is perhaps TRBD1 (6 bases). In germline, CDR1 is LNHNV, CDR2 YYDKDF (reference sequence). This CDR3 region has 15 residues. V was clipped by 3 bases and J by 5 bases, with 15 bases between them.